This TCR beta chain stems from a study of cytomegalovirus exposure and HLA in healthy donors. Study overall: Among several hundred genotyped donors, around 80% fell in the Caucasian-associated ancestry cluster. Study-wide findings and caveats: Later analysis found that TCR beta chains associated with HLA were more clonally expanded than other, equally common chains. An analysis done earlier found most TCR beta V segments productive about 90% or about 30% of the time. TCR beta V- and J-gene trimming was later associated with a missense DCLRE1C variant.

PCR was performed using 60 Vbeta and 13 Jbeta primers. The assay was immunoSEQ multiplex PCR, and TCRdb's table has in-frame clones only and misses some. The sample has about 160,000 clones, roughly four fifths seen once; the top ten hold 0.9% to 1.1%. Looked up from germline, CDR1 is KGHSH and CDR2 is LQKENI. Deletions cut 1 base from V and 3 bases from J, with 13 bases between. There are 16 residues in the CDR3. Details on this clone: The target antigen is unknown.

This chain links TRBV18 with TRBJ2-1; D is ambiguous. The material sequenced was PBMCs. This TCR was recovered from a woman aged 40-49 years in good health and CMV-seronegative. In DNA, the CDR3 is TGTGCCAGCTCACCACAAACTACCGGTGGCTACAATGAGCAGTTCTTC. It is translated as CASSPQTTGGYNEQFF.